Listed below are T cell receptor beta chains from one sample, sequenced in a study of cytotoxic CD8 clonotypes in ibrutinib-treated CLL. Produced via immunoSEQ multiplex PCR; TCRdb's table is partial and in-frame only. The data contain over 120,000 clones, approximately 80% of them singletons. Material: PBMCs, obtained after 24 months of ibrutinib treatment. Receptor source: a human donor with chronic lymphocytic leukemia. Each CDR3 is given with its conserved first and last residue. The D gene is left open where the match is weak. Only part of the rows carry a size: once, few, many, or a class if the clone is expanded.

CDR3: CATLAGGFPNEQFF
DNA: TGTGCCACCCTAGCGGGAGGGTTCCCTAATGAGCAGTTCTTC
D: TRBD2
V: TRBV28
size: NA
J: TRBJ2-1

CDR3: CASSLGGRQNTEAFF
DNA: TGTGCCAGCAGCTTAGGGGGGCGGCAGAACACTGAAGCTTTCTTT
D: NA
V: TRBV11-3
size: many
J: TRBJ1-1

CDR3: CATSRDRGAGETQYF
DNA: TGTGCCACCAGCAGAGATAGGGGAGCGGGGGAGACCCAGTACTTC
D: TRBD2
V: TRBV15
size: NA
J: TRBJ2-5

CDR3: CASSQSAANYGYTF
DNA: TGCGCCAGCAGTCAATCCGCGGCTAACTATGGCTACACCTTC
D: NA
V: TRBV23-1
size: NA
J: TRBJ1-2

CDR3: CATSRDRGPGELFF
DNA: TGTGCCACCAGCAGAGATCGGGGTCCAGGGGAGCTGTTTTTT
D: NA
V: TRBV15
size: NA
J: TRBJ2-2

CDR3: CASSFSSTYEQYF
DNA: TGTGCCAGCAGTTTCTCCAGCACCTACGAGCAGTACTTC
D: NA
V: TRBV28
size: NA
J: TRBJ2-7

CDR3: CASSILANEQFF
DNA: TGTGCCAGCAGTATACTAGCGAATGAGCAGTTCTTC
D: TRBD2
V: TRBV28
size: NA
J: TRBJ2-1

CDR3: CASSPGTGDEKLFF
DNA: TGTGCCAGCAGCCCCGGGACAGGGGACGAAAAACTGTTTTTT
D: TRBD1
V: TRBV7-9
size: NA
J: TRBJ1-4

CDR3: CASSPNTVLSGANVLTF
DNA: TGTGCCAGCTCACCGAACACAGTCCTCTCTGGGGCCAACGTCCTGACTTTC
D: NA
V: TRBV18
size: NA
J: TRBJ2-6

CDR3: CASSPGSSGANVLTF
DNA: TGTGCCAGCAGTCCGGGGAGCTCTGGGGCCAACGTCCTGACTTTC
D: NA
V: TRBV28
size: NA
J: TRBJ2-6

CDR3: CASSLEGFLAGNTIYF
DNA: TGTGCCAGCAGTTTGGAGGGGTTCTTGGCTGGAAACACCATATATTTT
D: NA
V: TRBV28
size: NA
J: TRBJ1-3

CDR3: CAISAQGAEGETQYF
DNA: TGTGCCATCAGTGCACAGGGGGCGGAAGGAGAGACCCAGTACTTC
D: TRBD1
V: TRBV10-3
size: few
J: TRBJ2-5

CDR3: CARGDRAHEQYF
DNA: TGCGCCAGGGGAGACAGGGCTCACGAGCAGTACTTC
D: TRBD1
V: TRBV4-1
size: NA
J: TRBJ2-7

CDR3: CASSPGTTGNTIYF
DNA: TGTGCCAGCAGTCCCGGGACAACGGGAAACACCATATATTTT
D: NA
V: TRBV6-5
size: NA
J: TRBJ1-3

CDR3: CASSPPGDRGYTF
DNA: TGTGCCAGCAGCCCCCCGGGAGATCGGGGCTACACCTTC
D: NA
V: TRBV11-2
size: NA
J: TRBJ1-2

CDR3: CASSLEGQNEKLFF
DNA: TGTGCCAGCAGTTTAGAGGGACAGAATGAAAAACTGTTTTTT
D: TRBD1
V: TRBV27
size: once
J: TRBJ1-4

CDR3: CASTIPGANVLTF
DNA: TGTGCCAGCACCATCCCTGGGGCCAACGTCCTGACTTTC
D: NA
V: TRBV7-8
size: NA
J: TRBJ2-6

CDR3: CASSSMTGETQYF
DNA: TGTGCCAGCAGCTCCATGACCGGGGAGACCCAGTACTTC
D: NA
V: TRBV7-2
size: NA
J: TRBJ2-5

CDR3: CATRGSNNEKLFF
DNA: TGTGCCACCAGGGGCAGCAATAATGAAAAACTGTTTTTT
D: NA
V: TRBV6-1
size: NA
J: TRBJ1-4

CDR3: CASRGDRTNTGELFF
DNA: TGCGCCAGCAGGGGGGACAGGACGAACACCGGGGAGCTGTTTTTT
D: TRBD1
V: TRBV10-1
size: few
J: TRBJ2-2

CDR3: CASSPRGTRGETQYF
DNA: TGTGCCAGCAGCCCGCGGGGGACTAGGGGTGAGACCCAGTACTTC
D: TRBD2
V: TRBV5-6
size: NA
J: TRBJ2-5

CDR3: CASQDRPYGYTF
DNA: TGTGCCAGTCAGGACAGACCCTATGGCTACACCTTC
D: NA
V: TRBV6-1
size: NA
J: TRBJ1-2

CDR3: CASSPSGTRSTDTQYF
DNA: TGCGCCAGCAGCCCCTCCGGGACTCGTTCCACAGATACGCAGTATTTT
D: NA
V: TRBV4-3
size: NA
J: TRBJ2-3

CDR3: CASSQDMGKRGTGELFF
DNA: TGCGCCAGCAGCCAAGATATGGGGAAACGGGGGACCGGGGAGCTGTTTTTT
D: NA
V: TRBV4-1
size: NA
J: TRBJ2-2

CDR3: CASSTGTSGNQYF
DNA: TGCGCCAGCAGCACGGGGACTAGCGGGAACCAGTACTTC
D: TRBD2
V: TRBV5-1
size: NA
J: TRBJ2-5

CDR3: CASSSGITDTQYF
DNA: TGTGCCAGCAGTTCAGGCATCACAGATACGCAGTATTTT
D: NA
V: TRBV6-5
size: NA
J: TRBJ2-3

CDR3: CASSEAGWGTGNTIYF
DNA: TGTGCCAGCAGTGAAGCCGGGTGGGGAACCGGAAACACCATATATTTT
D: NA
V: TRBV6-1
size: NA
J: TRBJ1-3

CDR3: CASSPKWTSGRSRYEQYF
DNA: TGTGCCAGCTCACCAAAGTGGACTAGCGGGAGGTCCCGCTACGAGCAGTACTTC
D: TRBD2
V: TRBV18
size: NA
J: TRBJ2-7

CDR3: CASSEYGGGSDIQYF
DNA: TGTGCCAGCAGTGAATACGGGGGAGGGTCGGACATTCAGTACTTC
D: TRBD2
V: TRBV25-1
size: NA
J: TRBJ2-4

CDR3: CAISESVQGAFF
DNA: TGTGCCATCAGTGAGTCTGTACAGGGGGCTTTCTTT
D: TRBD1
V: TRBV10-3
size: NA
J: TRBJ1-1

CDR3: CASSPPGLAVGETQYF
DNA: TGTGCCAGCAGCCCCCCGGGACTAGCGGTTGGTGAGACCCAGTACTTC
D: TRBD2
V: TRBV7-9
size: NA
J: TRBJ2-5

CDR3: CASSDSGENTGELFF
DNA: TGTGCCAGCAGTGACTCCGGAGAAAACACCGGGGAGCTGTTTTTT
D: NA
V: TRBV6-4
size: NA
J: TRBJ2-2

CDR3: CASSPSWQPTQYF
DNA: TGTGCCAGCAGCCCAAGCTGGCAACCGACGCAGTATTTT
D: NA
V: TRBV7-9
size: NA
J: TRBJ2-3

CDR3: CASSLIGPGLGGTGELFF
DNA: TGTGCCAGCAGCTTAATTGGGCCAGGACTAGGGGGCACCGGGGAGCTGTTTTTT
D: NA
V: TRBV7-6
size: NA
J: TRBJ2-2

CDR3: CSAWDRGYGYTF
DNA: TGCAGCGCCTGGGACAGGGGCTATGGCTACACCTTC
D: TRBD1
V: TRBV29-1
size: NA
J: TRBJ1-2

CDR3: CATRDPSYEQYF
DNA: TGTGCCACCCGGGACCCCTCCTACGAGCAGTACTTC
D: NA
V: TRBV28
size: few
J: TRBJ2-7

CDR3: CASRVRGSNQPQHF
DNA: TGTGCCAGTAGGGTCAGGGGAAGCAATCAGCCCCAGCATTTT
D: NA
V: TRBV19
size: few
J: TRBJ1-5

CDR3: CASSQEPVGANVLTF
DNA: TGCGCCAGCAGCCAAGAGCCAGTCGGGGCCAACGTCCTGACTTTC
D: NA
V: TRBV4-3
size: NA
J: TRBJ2-6

CDR3: CSVEDWGSGTEAFF
DNA: TGCAGCGTTGAAGATTGGGGTTCCGGGACAGAAGCTTTCTTT
D: NA
V: TRBV29-1
size: NA
J: TRBJ1-1

CDR3: CAWSPGETQYF
DNA: TGTGCCTGGAGTCCCGGGGAGACCCAGTACTTC
D: NA
V: TRBV30
size: NA
J: TRBJ2-5

CDR3: CASSVGTVSTDTQYF
DNA: TGTGCCAGCAGCGTAGGGACAGTTAGCACAGATACGCAGTATTTT
D: NA
V: TRBV9
size: NA
J: TRBJ2-3

CDR3: CASSYGQGNTIYF
DNA: TGTGCCAGCAGTTACGGGCAGGGGAACACCATATATTTT
D: NA
V: TRBV6-5
size: NA
J: TRBJ1-3

CDR3: CASSLGGELAWETQYF
DNA: TGTGCCAGCAGCTTAGGGGGGGAACTAGCGTGGGAGACCCAGTACTTC
D: TRBD2
V: TRBV11-2
size: once
J: TRBJ2-5

CDR3: CAWSARVPLHF
DNA: TGTGCCTGGAGTGCCCGCGTGCCCCTCCACTTT
D: NA
V: TRBV30
size: NA
J: TRBJ1-6

CDR3: CASSIDISALHSNQPQHF
DNA: TGTGCCAGTAGTATAGATATATCGGCCCTACATAGCAATCAGCCCCAGCATTTT
D: NA
V: TRBV19
size: once
J: TRBJ1-5

CDR3: CASSPGQGRYGYTF
DNA: TGTGCCAGCAGTCCTGGACAGGGGCGCTATGGCTACACCTTC
D: TRBD1
V: TRBV27
size: NA
J: TRBJ1-2